This entry describes one T cell receptor beta chain. With 4 bases removed from V and 5 bases from J, the gap between germline ends came to 17 bases. The CDR3 has 15 amino acids. In germline, CDR1 is SEHNR, CDR2 FQNEAQ (reference sequence). TCRdb used MiXCR to reprocess the 5' RACE reads, holding one entry per CDR3 protein. This table holds about 4,900 distinct CDR3 sequences, 55% to 75% found once. Tregs were sorted as CD4+CD25+CD127-/low cells. This receptor was identified in a female donor with breast cancer. Sample: Tregs sorted from blood. The chain uses TRBV7-9 and TRBJ1-2; no reliable D call. The CDR3 coding sequence is TGTGCCAGCAGCTCGCCCGCAGGAATCTCATATGGCTACACCTTC. This sequence encodes CASSSPAGISYGYTF.